This entry is about one T cell receptor beta chain. As yet, its antigen is unknown. These data belong to a study of T cells in localized non-small cell lung cancer. Findings of the study overall: In adjacent lung appeared a median about 57 of the top 100 tumor clones.

The CDR3 consists of 14 residues. Per germline, CDR1 SEHNR and CDR2 FQNEAQ (reference sequence). Deletions cut 7 bases from V and 0 bases from J, with 12 bases between. Libraries were prepared by immunoSEQ multiplex PCR; TCRdb keeps only in-frame clonotypes and omits some of them. The data show 65,000 to 90,000 clones, with around 82% seen just once and around 21% held by the top ten. This TCR was recovered from a man aged 40 to 75 with stage II squamous cell lung carcinoma. Sequencing was performed on PBMCs, taken before any cancer treatment. The rearrangement joins TRBV7-9 to TRBJ1-1; D not resolved. CDR3 nucleotides: TGTGCCAGCACCCCTGTGGTTATGAACACTGAAGCTTTCTTT. Translating gives CASTPVVMNTEAFF.